These 24 T cell receptor beta chains were sequenced from one sample in a study of T cells in narcolepsy. Clones were read by immunoSEQ multiplex PCR, and TCRdb kept only the in-frame ones, dropping some. The sample holds 32,000 or so clones, around 86% seen once. The sample was CD45RA- memory CD4+ T cells from PBMCs. The origin of the receptors is a human donor with narcolepsy.

The J gene is TRBJ2-7, the V gene TRBV6-1; weak D call: TRBD2 (6 bases). Trimming cost V 4 bases and J 3 bases, with 7 bases left between them. CDR1 and CDR2 (germline): MNHNS, SASEGT. The CDR3 spans 12 residues. As DNA, the CDR3 is TGTGCCAGCAGTGGGACTAACTACGAGCAGTACTTC. This translates into CASSGTNYEQYF.

This rearrangement joins TRBV2 to TRBJ2-7; the D call may be TRBD1 or TRBD2 (6 bases each). The CDR3 has 14 residues. CDR1 is SNHLY and CDR2 is FYNNEI in the germline V gene. Trimming pared 8 bases from V and 2 bases from J, leaving 16 bases between. CDR3 in DNA: TGTGCCAGCCACAATGGGGGGCAAACCTACGAGCAGTACTTC. Amino acid sequence: CASHNGGQTYEQYF. Drawing the rest from reference TRBV2 and TRBJ2-7, the complete variable domain is EPEVTQTPSHQVTQMGQEVILRCVPISNHLYFYWYRQILGQKVEFLVSFYNNEISEKSEIFDDQFSVERPDGSNFTLKIRSTKLEDSAMYFCASHNGGQTYEQYFGPGTRLTVT.

Comments on this clone: This same CDR3 is encoded by further DNA sequences in the sample. This chain links TRBV6-5 with TRBJ1-1; the D is unclear. CDR3 length: 11 amino acids. Germline V gene lookup returns CDR1 MNHEY and CDR2 SVGAGI. V was cut by 6 bases and J by 3 bases, with 5 bases left in between. In DNA, the CDR3 is TGTGCCAGCAGCCGAGACACTGAAGCTTTCTTT. The encoded protein is CASSRDTEAFF.

The CDR3 reads CASSSTYNEQFF. In nucleotides, the CDR3 is TGTGCCAGCAGTTCCACCTACAATGAGCAGTTCTTC. The chain combines TRBV6-5 with TRBJ2-1; no definite D call. The length of the CDR3 is 12 residues. Germline CDR1 is MNHEY and CDR2 is SVGAGI. The V gene lost 4 bases and the J gene lost 2 bases, with 3 bases spanning the gap.

V gene TRBV7-2 combines with J gene TRBJ2-1; TRBD2 agrees at 11 bases. The CDR3 is made up of 16 amino acids. CDR1 is SGHTA, CDR2 FQGNSA, per germline. The V and J ends lost 4 bases and 8 bases, in that order; junction bases with no gene match: 10. Here the CDR3 DNA reads TGTGCCAGCAGCTCCCAACTAGCGGGGGCCGGGCATGAGCAGTTCTTC. Protein: CASSSQLAGAGHEQFF.

This chain links TRBV6-5 with TRBJ1-3; D is unresolved. The CDR3 consists of 14 residues. CDR1 MNHEY and CDR2 SVGAGI come from the germline V gene. V lost 0 bases and J 2 bases, leaving 5 bases between the germline ends. This CDR3 is CASSYSIAGNTIYF. The CDR3 bases are TGTGCCAGCAGTTACTCGATTGCTGGAAACACCATATATTTT.

V usage is TRBV7-2 and J usage is TRBJ1-4; the D gene is possibly TRBD1 (5 bases). In germline, CDR1 is SGHTA, CDR2 FQGNSA. V shed 6 bases and J shed 0 bases, with 11 bases lying between them. The CDR3 has 15 amino acids. Here the CDR3 DNA reads TGTGCCAGCAGGCGGGACCCTTCAACTAATGAAAAACTGTTTTTT. It encodes CASRRDPSTNEKLFF. Variable domain in full (rest from reference TRBV7-2 and TRBJ1-4): GAGVSQSPSNKVTEKGKDVELRCDPISGHTALYWYRQSLGQGLEFLIYFQGNSAPDKSGLPSDRFSAERTGGSVSTLTIQRTQQEDSAVYLCASRRDPSTNEKLFFGSGTQLSVL.

The chain joins TRBV7-9 to TRBJ1-1; unclear D gene. Deletions cut 1 base from V and 4 bases from J, with 10 bases between. There are 14 residues in the CDR3. From germline, CDR1 is SEHNR and CDR2 FQNEAQ (reference sequence). This CDR3 is CASSLEGYTTEAFF. The DNA for the CDR3 is TGTGCCAGCAGCTTAGAGGGATACACCACTGAAGCTTTCTTT.

This chain links TRBV7-2 with TRBJ1-2; D not resolved. This CDR3 has 12 amino acids. Germline CDR1 reads SGHTA; CDR2 reads FQGNSA. V lost 6 bases and J lost 4, with 9 bases in between. The CDR3 protein is CASRPGPYGYTF. The CDR3 nucleotides are TGTGCCAGCAGGCCGGGCCCCTATGGCTACACCTTC.

V and J are TRBV28 and TRBJ2-7; TRBD1 matches 9 bases. The CDR3 spans 15 residues. From germline, CDR1 is MDHEN and CDR2 SYDVKM. The V segment lost 5 bases and the J segment 5 bases; nucleotides outside the gene matches: 10. Here the CDR3 DNA reads TGTGCCAGCAGTCCACCCCGGGACAGGGTCCACGAGCAGTACTTC. This codes for CASSPPRDRVHEQYF.

V and J are TRBV2 and TRBJ2-3; D is possibly TRBD1 or TRBD2 (5 bases each). This CDR3 has 16 residues. Trimming removed 4 bases at V and 1 base at J, with 15 bases between. Germline V gene lookup returns CDR1 SNHLY and CDR2 FYNNEI. This CDR3 is CASSGGLGLGTDTQYF. The CDR3 DNA reads TGTGCCAGCAGTGGAGGGCTGGGGCTTGGCACAGATACGCAGTATTTT.

Turning to this clone: The sample holds other DNA sequences that translate to the same CDR3. The V call is TRBV5-1, the J call TRBJ2-6; maybe TRBD1 (6 bases). From germline, CDR1 is SGHRS and CDR2 YFSETQ. This CDR3 comprises 18 residues. Trimming left V 0 bases short and J 0 bases short, with 13 bases between. CDR3 residues: CASSLGGRGPSGANVLTF. CDR3 DNA: TGCGCCAGCAGCTTGGGTGGCAGGGGCCCCTCTGGGGCCAACGTCCTGACTTTC.

This chain links TRBV5-5 with TRBJ2-5; the match to TRBD1 covers 7 bases. V lost 4 bases to trimming and J lost 5 bases; unmatched junction nucleotides: 14. CDR1 SGHKS and CDR2 YYEKEE come from the germline V gene (reference sequence). The CDR3 has 16 residues. This CDR3 is CASSLSGTAFGETQYF. CDR3 nucleotide sequence: TGTGCCAGCAGCCTGTCCGGGACAGCGTTCGGGGAGACCCAGTACTTC.

The CDR3 DNA follows: TGTGCCAGCGGACGGACTACCAACTTGGTCGAGCAGTACTTC. Translated: CASGRTTNLVEQYF. The chain employs TRBV2 and TRBJ2-7, with D maybe TRBD2 (6 bases). Trimming cost V 8 bases and J 6 bases, with 20 bases left between them. The V gene's germline CDR1 is SNHLY and CDR2 FYNNEI. The CDR3 is made up of 14 amino acids.

The J gene is TRBJ1-2, the V gene TRBV30, with 10 bases fitting TRBD1. V was pared by 7 bases and J by 2 bases, with 7 bases of the junction left unmatched. There are 14 residues in the CDR3. CDR1 GTSNPN and CDR2 SVGIG come from the germline V gene (reference sequence). The CDR3 bases are TGTGCCTACGGACAGGGGGAAACAAACTATGGCTACACCTTC. Its translation is CAYGQGETNYGYTF.

J is TRBJ1-2 and V is TRBV19; D may be TRBD1 (6 bases). The CDR3 has 11 amino acids. Germline values: CDR1 LNHDA, CDR2 SQIVND (reference sequence). V was trimmed by 10 bases and J by 7 bases, leaving 13 bases between them. CDR3 residues: CAISGRGGYTF. CDR3 nucleotide sequence: TGTGCCATCTCGGGCAGGGGTGGCTACACCTTC.

The rearrangement joins TRBV2 to TRBJ1-5; no clear D gene. CDR3 size: 14 residues. V lost 0 bases to trimming and J lost 4 bases, with 7 bases between them. The germline gives CDR1 SNHLY, CDR2 FYNNEI. CDR3 in DNA: TGTGCCAGCAGTGAAGCGGACTTTAATCAGCCCCAGCATTTT. Translated: CASSEADFNQPQHF.

The chain uses TRBV20-1 and TRBJ1-2; D unclear. Trimming pared 6 bases from V and 6 bases from J, leaving 11 bases between. The CDR3 runs to 11 residues. Germline lookup yields CDR1 DFQATT and CDR2 SNEGSKA (reference sequence). CDR3 residues: CSASRWDGYTF. CDR3 nucleotide sequence: TGCAGTGCCTCCAGGTGGGATGGCTACACCTTC.

CDR3 sequence reads: CASSKRGAQGLRPNTEAFF. The CDR3 DNA is TGTGCCAGCAGCAAGCGTGGGGCCCAGGGATTACGTCCGAACACTGAAGCTTTCTTT. The chain links TRBV11-2 to TRBJ1-1; D may be TRBD1 (5 bases). The V gene lost 5 bases and the J gene lost 1 base, with 26 bases spanning the gap. The CDR3 runs 19 residues. CDR1 and CDR2 from the germline V gene are SGHAT and FQNNGV.

The V and J genes are TRBV18 and TRBJ2-3; the match to TRBD2 covers 12 bases. J lost 1 base, V lost 2 bases, and 4 bases had no gene match. Germline V CDR1 and CDR2: KGHSH, LQKENI. The CDR3 extends over 17 amino acids. The DNA for the CDR3 is TGTGCCAGCTCACCAGGACTAGCGGGGACCGGCACAGATACGCAGTATTTT. Translated: CASSPGLAGTGTDTQYF.

Comment on this clone: At one end, the junction sequence differs from germline, possibly due to a read error. The chain has TRBV5-5 and TRBJ1-2, with a tentative D call TRBD1 (6 bases). The CDR3 spans 12 residues. CDR1 SGHKS and CDR2 YYEKEE come from the germline V gene (reference sequence). In DNA form, the CDR3 reads TGTGCCAGCAGCCCGGATGCGGGACAACCATACTTC. Translating it yields CASSPDAGQPYF.

In regard to this clone: Its ends do not fully match the called genes, so a read error is possible. This sample includes further DNA sequences coding for the same CDR3. The chain links TRBV4-1 to TRBJ1-1; TRBD1 is a possible D gene (6 bases). The CDR3 runs 15 residues. Germline V gives CDR1 MGHRA, CDR2 YSYEKL. The CDR3 region is CASSQGAGENTEAFF. DNA for the CDR3: TGTGCCAGCAGCCAAGGGGCAGGGGAGAACACTGAAGCTTTCTTT.

The chain has TRBV19 and TRBJ2-2, with a weak D call TRBD1 (5 bases). Germline CDR1 and CDR2: LNHDA and SQIVND (reference sequence). Trimming pared 3 bases from V and 6 bases from J, leaving 17 bases between. This CDR3 contains 16 residues. The CDR3: CASSIPGSPIAGELFF. In DNA, the CDR3 is TGTGCCAGTAGTATCCCAGGGTCCCCCATAGCCGGGGAGCTGTTTTTT.

The chain has TRBV7-2 and TRBJ2-5; D is perhaps TRBD2 (6 bases). The better agreement between TRBJ2-7 and the DNA end casts doubt on the J call. Germline-derived CDR1 and CDR2 are SGHTA and FQGNSA. The CDR3 consists of 13 residues. Here the CDR3 reads CASSSFGGYEQYF. The CDR3 DNA follows: TGTGCCAGCAGCTCCTTCGGAGGGTACGAGCAGTACTTC.